A single sample gave rise to the 7 T cell receptor beta chains below, sequenced in a study of response to subunit inactivated influenza vaccine. TCRdb reprocessed the RT-PCR reads via MiXCR and lists one record per CDR3 protein. Of about 300,000 distinct CDR3 sequences in the sample, approximately 21% were seen once. The material was PBMCs from blood, obtained approximately 20 months after vaccination. All receptors derive from a man between 50 and 69 years old who received an inactivated influenza vaccine.

This chain connects TRBV3-1 to TRBJ2-7; D unresolved. Trimming took off 4 bases at V and 4 bases at J, with 8 bases between the two ends. The CDR3 sequence is 12 residues long. Germline V gene lookup returns CDR1 LGHDT and CDR2 YNNKEL (reference sequence). This chain's CDR3 is CASSRNPYEQYF. The CDR3 DNA reads as TGTGCCAGCAGCCGCAACCCGTACGAGCAGTACTTC.

This clonotype was seen at least ten times. The V call is TRBV6-5, the J call TRBJ1-2, with D unclear. V was pared by 0 bases and J by 0 bases, with 5 bases between. Germline V lookup: CDR1 MNHEY, CDR2 SVGAGI. This CDR3 spans 14 amino acids. CDR3 protein: CASSYSIANYGYTF. CDR3 nucleotides: TGTGCCAGCAGTTACTCGATAGCTAACTATGGCTACACCTTC.

This clonotype was seen a few times. The chain joins TRBV10-3 to TRBJ2-2; 9 nucleotides line up with TRBD1. Germline-derived CDR1 and CDR2 are ENHRY and SYGVKD. This CDR3 comprises 14 residues. Trimming took 6 bases from V and 2 from J; bases not matched to a gene: 1. In DNA form, the CDR3 reads TGTGCCATCAGACAGGGGGCTAACACCGGGGAGCTGTTTTTT. It specifies CAIRQGANTGELFF.

This clonotype was observed a handful of times. The chain uses TRBV6-6 and TRBJ2-5; D is undetermined. The V gene's germline CDR1 is MNHNY and CDR2 SVGAGI (reference sequence). V was clipped by 2 bases and J by 5 bases, with 9 bases between them. The CDR3 extends over 13 amino acids. The CDR3 sequence is CASSYVSSETQYF. In DNA form, the CDR3 reads TGTGCCAGCAGTTACGTTAGCAGCGAGACCCAGTACTTC.

This clonotype was observed many times. The chain employs TRBV7-9 and TRBJ1-2; tentative D call: TRBD1 (5 bases). There are 15 residues in the CDR3. Looked up from germline, CDR1 is SEHNR and CDR2 is FQNEAQ (reference sequence). The ends were cut back, 6 bases at V and 2 bases at J, with 16 bases in the middle. CDR3 nucleotides: TGTGCCAGCAGTTTCCGAGACCAGGGCAACTATGGCTACACCTTC. It encodes CASSFRDQGNYGYTF.

This rearrangement joins TRBV6-1 to TRBJ2-1; D gene uncertain. The CDR3 totals 16 residues. The ends were cut back, 7 bases at V and 2 bases at J, with 18 bases in the middle. Germline CDR1 is MNHNS and CDR2 is SASEGT. CDR3: CASTHSGGPTYNEQFF. Here the CDR3 DNA reads TGTGCCAGCACCCACTCAGGCGGCCCTACCTACAATGAGCAGTTCTTC.

This clonotype has a handful of counts. This chain joins TRBV3-1 and TRBJ2-1, with 9 bases identical to TRBD2. CDR1 and CDR2 from the germline V gene are LGHDT and YNNKEL (reference sequence). CDR3 length: 21 residues. The V and J ends lost 0 bases and 7 bases, in that order; junction bases with no gene match: 22. The CDR3 here is CASSQEIGPRLAGPLRNEQFF. Written as DNA, the CDR3 is TGTGCCAGCAGCCAAGAAATAGGCCCCCGCCTAGCGGGACCACTAAGGAATGAGCAGTTCTTC.